Included here is one TCR beta chain sequence, with context. This specimen comes from a study of CD8+ T cells in alopecia areata. It was cDNA, reverse transcribed from extracted RNA, that served as the sequencing template. The data were produced by immunoSEQ multiplex PCR, yet TCRdb's version contains in-frame clones alone and is incomplete. The profile shows 75,000 to 100,000 clones, more than 35% of them singletons. The germline V and J ends were trimmed by 6 bases and 2 bases, with 13 bases remaining between them. The CDR3 loop spans 13 amino acids. CDR1 SQVTM and CDR2 ANQGSEA come from the germline V gene.

The sample taken for sequencing was CD4+ T cells sorted from blood. The chain joins TRBV29-1 to TRBJ2-5, with a tentative D call TRBD1 (6 bases). The TCR was taken from a human donor with alopecia areata. This CDR3 reads CSVAGTSQETQYF. The CDR3 DNA is TGCAGCGTCGCCGGGACATCACAAGAGACCCAGTACTTC. The full variable domain, its missing parts supplied by reference TRBV29-1 and TRBJ2-5, is SAVISQKPSRDICQRGTSLTIQCQVDSQVTMMFWYRQQPGQSLTLIATANQGSEATYESGFVIDKFPISRPNLTFSTLTVSNMSPEDSSIYLCSVAGTSQETQYFGPGTRLLVL.